The present T cell receptor (beta chain) was sequenced within a study of blood T cell repertoires in COVID-19. At the level of the study: Spain, Italy and the United States supplied samples that represented acute and convalescent COVID-19. Sample material is recorded as cDNA or gDNA derived from T cells, B-cell-depleted T cells, or PBMCs.

The protocol was immunoSEQ multiplex PCR, while the TCRdb copy is restricted to in-frame clones and leaves out a portion. The data contain 250,000 or so clones, 80% to 85% of them seen just once; the ten biggest clones take up about 3.5%. Grouping used clinical history reported by participants in a survey and questionnaire. This CDR3 has 14 residues. CDR1 KGHDR and CDR2 SFDVKD come from the germline V gene. V lost 9 bases, J lost 0 bases, and 13 bases lay in between. The sample taken for sequencing was PBMCs or T cells enriched from blood (not recorded which). The TCR comes from a man between 45 and 60 years old who had recovered from COVID-19. The chain joins TRBV24-1 to TRBJ1-2; TRBD1 is a possible D gene (6 bases). Written as DNA, the CDR3 is TGTGCCACCGCTGACAGGAACGCTAACTATGGCTACACCTTC. It specifies CATADRNANYGYTF.